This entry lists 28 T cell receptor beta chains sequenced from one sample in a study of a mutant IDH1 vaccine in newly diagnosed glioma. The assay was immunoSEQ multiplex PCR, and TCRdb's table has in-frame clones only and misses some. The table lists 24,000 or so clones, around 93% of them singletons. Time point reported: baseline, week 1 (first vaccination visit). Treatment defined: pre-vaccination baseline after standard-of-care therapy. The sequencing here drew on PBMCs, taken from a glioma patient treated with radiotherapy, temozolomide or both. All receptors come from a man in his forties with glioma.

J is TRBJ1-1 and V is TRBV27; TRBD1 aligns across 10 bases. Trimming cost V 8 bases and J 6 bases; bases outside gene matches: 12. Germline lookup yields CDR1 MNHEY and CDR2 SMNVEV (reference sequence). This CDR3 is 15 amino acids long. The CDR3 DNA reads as TGTGCCAGCGGACCCCGGACAGGGGGTCTCGCTGAAGCTTTCTTT. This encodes CASGPRTGGLAEAFF.

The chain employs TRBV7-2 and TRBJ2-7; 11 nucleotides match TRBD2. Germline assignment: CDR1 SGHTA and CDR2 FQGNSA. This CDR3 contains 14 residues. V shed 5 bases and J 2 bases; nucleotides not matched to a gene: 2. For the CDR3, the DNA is TGTGCCAGCAGCCGACTAGCGGGAACCTACGAGCAGTACTTC. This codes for CASSRLAGTYEQYF.

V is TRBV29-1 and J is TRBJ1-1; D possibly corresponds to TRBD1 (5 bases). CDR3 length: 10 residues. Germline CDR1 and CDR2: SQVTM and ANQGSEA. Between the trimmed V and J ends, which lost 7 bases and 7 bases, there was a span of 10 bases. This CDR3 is CSEGPLEAFF. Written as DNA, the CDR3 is TGCAGCGAGGGACCTCTTGAAGCTTTCTTT.

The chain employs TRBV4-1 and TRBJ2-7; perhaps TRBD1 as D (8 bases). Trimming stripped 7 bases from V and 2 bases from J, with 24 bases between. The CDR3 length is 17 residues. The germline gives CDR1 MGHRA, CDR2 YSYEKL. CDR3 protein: CASTERFGGTGTYEQYF. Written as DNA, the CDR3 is TGCGCCAGCACCGAAAGGTTCGGGGGGACAGGCACCTACGAGCAGTACTTC.

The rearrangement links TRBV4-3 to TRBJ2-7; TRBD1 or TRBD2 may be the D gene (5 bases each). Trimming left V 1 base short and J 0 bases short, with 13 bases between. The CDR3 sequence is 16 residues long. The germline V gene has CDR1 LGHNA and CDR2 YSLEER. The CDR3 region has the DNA TGCGCCAGCAGCCAAGGCCGGGACCTCGGCTCCTACGAGCAGTACTTC. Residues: CASSQGRDLGSYEQYF.

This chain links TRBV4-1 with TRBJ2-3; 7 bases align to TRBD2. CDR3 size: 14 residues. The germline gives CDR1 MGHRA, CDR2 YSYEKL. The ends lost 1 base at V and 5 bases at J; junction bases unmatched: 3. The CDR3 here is CASSQGLAEDTQYF. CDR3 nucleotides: TGCGCCAGCAGCCAAGGACTAGCTGAAGATACGCAGTATTTT.

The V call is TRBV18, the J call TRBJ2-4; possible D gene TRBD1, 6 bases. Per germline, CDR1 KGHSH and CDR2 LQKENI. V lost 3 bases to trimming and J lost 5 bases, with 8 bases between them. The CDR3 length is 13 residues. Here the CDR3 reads CASSPGHENIQYF. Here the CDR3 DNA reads TGTGCCAGCTCACCGGGACACGAAAACATTCAGTACTTC.

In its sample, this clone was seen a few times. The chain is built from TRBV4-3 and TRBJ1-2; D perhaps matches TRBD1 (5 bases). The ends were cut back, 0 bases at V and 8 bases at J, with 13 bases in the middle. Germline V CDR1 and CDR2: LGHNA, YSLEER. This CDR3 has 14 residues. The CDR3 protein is CASSQDRGVGGYTF. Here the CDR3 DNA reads TGCGCCAGCAGCCAAGATCGGGGGGTTGGAGGCTACACCTTC.

CDR3 in amino acids: CASSGELGNEQFF. In nucleotides, the CDR3 is TGTGCCAGCTCAGGGGAGCTGGGGAATGAGCAGTTCTTC. The J gene is TRBJ2-1, the V gene TRBV2, with a tentative D call TRBD1 (6 bases). Trimming shortened V by 8 bases and J by 7 bases, and 15 bases separated the two germline ends. CDR1 SNHLY and CDR2 FYNNEI come from the germline V gene. The CDR3 spans 13 residues.

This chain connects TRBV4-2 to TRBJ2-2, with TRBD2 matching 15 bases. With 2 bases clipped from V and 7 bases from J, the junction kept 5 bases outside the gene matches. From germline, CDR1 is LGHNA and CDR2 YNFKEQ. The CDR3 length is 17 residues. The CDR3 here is CASSQRTSGGAGGELFF. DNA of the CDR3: TGTGCCAGCAGCCAACGGACTAGCGGGGGGGCGGGCGGGGAGCTGTTTTTT.

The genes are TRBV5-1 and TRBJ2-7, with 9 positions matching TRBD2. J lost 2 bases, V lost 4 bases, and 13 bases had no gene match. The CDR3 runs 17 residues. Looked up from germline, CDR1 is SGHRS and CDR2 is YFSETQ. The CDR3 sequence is CASSRGGVSGAPYEQYF. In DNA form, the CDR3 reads TGCGCCAGCAGCCGCGGGGGGGTTTCGGGAGCCCCCTACGAGCAGTACTTC. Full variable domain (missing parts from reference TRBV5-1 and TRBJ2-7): KAGVTQTPRYLIKTRGQQVTLSCSPISGHRSVSWYQQTPGQGLQFLFEYFSETQRNKGNFPGRFSGRQFSNSRSEMNVSTLELGDSALYLCASSRGGVSGAPYEQYFGPGTRLTVT.

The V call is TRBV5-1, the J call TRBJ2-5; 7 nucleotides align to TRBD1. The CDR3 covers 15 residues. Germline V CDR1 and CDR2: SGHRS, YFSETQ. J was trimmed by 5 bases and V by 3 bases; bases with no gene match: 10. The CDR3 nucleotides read TGCGCCAGCAGCTCCGGGACAGCTCCTTTGGAGACCCAGTACTTC. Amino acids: CASSSGTAPLETQYF.

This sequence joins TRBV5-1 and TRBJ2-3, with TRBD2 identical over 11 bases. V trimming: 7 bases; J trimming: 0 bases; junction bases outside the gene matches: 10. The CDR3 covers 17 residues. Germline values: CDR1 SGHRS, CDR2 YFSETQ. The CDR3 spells CASRTGASGGSTDTQYF. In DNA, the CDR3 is TGCGCCAGCCGCACGGGGGCTAGCGGGGGGAGCACAGATACGCAGTATTTT.

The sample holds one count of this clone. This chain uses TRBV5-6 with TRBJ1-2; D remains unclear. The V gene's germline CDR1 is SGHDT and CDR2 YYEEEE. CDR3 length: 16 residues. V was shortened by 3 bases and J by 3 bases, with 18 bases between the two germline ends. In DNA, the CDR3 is TGTGCCAGCAGCTCCACGCACATACAAAACTACTATGGCTACACCTTC. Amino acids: CASSSTHIQNYYGYTF.

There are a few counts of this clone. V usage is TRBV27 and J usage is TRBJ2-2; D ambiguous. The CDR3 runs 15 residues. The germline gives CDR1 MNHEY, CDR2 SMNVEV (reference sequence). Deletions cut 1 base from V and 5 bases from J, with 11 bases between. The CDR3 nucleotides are TGTGCCAGCAGTTTATATTTAGGGAAGACCGGGGAGCTGTTTTTT. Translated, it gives CASSLYLGKTGELFF.

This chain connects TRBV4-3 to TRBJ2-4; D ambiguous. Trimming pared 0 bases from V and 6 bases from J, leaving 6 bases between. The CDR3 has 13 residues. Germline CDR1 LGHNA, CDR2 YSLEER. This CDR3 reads CASSQDLGNIQYF. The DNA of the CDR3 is TGCGCCAGCAGCCAAGATCTCGGAAACATTCAGTACTTC.

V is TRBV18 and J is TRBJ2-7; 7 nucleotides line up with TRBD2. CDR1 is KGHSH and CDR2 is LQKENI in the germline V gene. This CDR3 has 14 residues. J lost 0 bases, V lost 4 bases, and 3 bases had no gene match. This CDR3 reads CASSRRDYSYEQYF. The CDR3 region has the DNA TGTGCCAGCTCACGCCGGGACTACTCCTACGAGCAGTACTTC. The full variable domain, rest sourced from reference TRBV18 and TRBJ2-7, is NAGVMQNPRHLVRRRGQEARLRCSPMKGHSHVYWYRQLPEEGLKFMVYLQKENIIDESGMPKERFSAEFPKEGPSILRIQQVVRGDSAAYFCASSRRDYSYEQYFGPGTRLTVT.

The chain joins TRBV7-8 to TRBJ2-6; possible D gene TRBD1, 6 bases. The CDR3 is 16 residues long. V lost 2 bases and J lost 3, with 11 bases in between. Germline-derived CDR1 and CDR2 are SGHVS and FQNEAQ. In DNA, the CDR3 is TGTGCCAGCAGCTTAAGGAACAGGGATGGGGCCAACGTCCTGACTTTC. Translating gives CASSLRNRDGANVLTF.

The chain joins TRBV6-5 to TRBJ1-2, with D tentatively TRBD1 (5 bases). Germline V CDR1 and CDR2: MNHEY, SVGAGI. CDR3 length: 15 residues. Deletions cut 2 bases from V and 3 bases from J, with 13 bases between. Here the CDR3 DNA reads TGTGCCAGCAGTTACCGCGACAGAGACTACTATGGCTACACCTTC. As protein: CASSYRDRDYYGYTF.

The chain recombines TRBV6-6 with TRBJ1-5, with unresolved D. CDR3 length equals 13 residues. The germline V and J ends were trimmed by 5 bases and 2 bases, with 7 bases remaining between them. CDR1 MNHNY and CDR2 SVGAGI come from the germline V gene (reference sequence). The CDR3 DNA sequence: TGTGCCAGCAGTCAGGTGCGCAATCAGCCCCAGCATTTT. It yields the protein CASSQVRNQPQHF.

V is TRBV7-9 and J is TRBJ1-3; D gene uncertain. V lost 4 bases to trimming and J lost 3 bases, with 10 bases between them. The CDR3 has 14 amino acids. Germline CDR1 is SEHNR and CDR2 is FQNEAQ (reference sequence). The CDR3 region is CASSSVSIGNTIYF. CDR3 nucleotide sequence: TGTGCCAGCAGCTCCGTTTCTATTGGAAACACCATATATTTT.

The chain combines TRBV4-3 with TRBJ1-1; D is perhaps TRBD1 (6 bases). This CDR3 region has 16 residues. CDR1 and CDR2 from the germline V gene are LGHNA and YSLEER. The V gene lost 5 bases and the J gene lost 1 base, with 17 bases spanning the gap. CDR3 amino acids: CASSTSGASWNTEAFF. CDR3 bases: TGCGCCAGCAGCACTTCAGGGGCTTCCTGGAACACTGAAGCTTTCTTT.

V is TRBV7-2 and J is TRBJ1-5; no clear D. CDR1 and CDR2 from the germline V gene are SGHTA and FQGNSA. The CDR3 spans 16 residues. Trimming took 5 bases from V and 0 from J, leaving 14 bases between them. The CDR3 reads CASSPDGGNSNQPQHF. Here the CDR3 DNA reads TGTGCCAGCAGCCCCGACGGAGGCAATAGCAATCAGCCCCAGCATTTT.

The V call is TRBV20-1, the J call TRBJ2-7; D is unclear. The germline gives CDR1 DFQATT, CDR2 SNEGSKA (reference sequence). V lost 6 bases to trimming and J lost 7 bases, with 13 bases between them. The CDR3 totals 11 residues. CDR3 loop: CSATPQVEQYF. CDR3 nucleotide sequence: TGCAGTGCGACCCCCCAAGTTGAGCAGTACTTC.

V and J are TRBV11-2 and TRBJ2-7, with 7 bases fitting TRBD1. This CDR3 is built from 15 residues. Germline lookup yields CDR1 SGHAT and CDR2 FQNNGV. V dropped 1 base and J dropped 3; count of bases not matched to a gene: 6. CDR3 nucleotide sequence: TGTGCCAGCAGCTTAGCCACAGGGGCGATCTACGAGCAGTACTTC. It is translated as CASSLATGAIYEQYF.

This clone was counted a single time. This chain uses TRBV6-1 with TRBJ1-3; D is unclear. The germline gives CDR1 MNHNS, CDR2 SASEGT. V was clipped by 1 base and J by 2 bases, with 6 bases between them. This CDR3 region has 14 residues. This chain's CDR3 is CASSEGSTGNTIYF. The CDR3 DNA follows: TGTGCCAGCAGTGAAGGGAGTACTGGAAACACCATATATTTT.

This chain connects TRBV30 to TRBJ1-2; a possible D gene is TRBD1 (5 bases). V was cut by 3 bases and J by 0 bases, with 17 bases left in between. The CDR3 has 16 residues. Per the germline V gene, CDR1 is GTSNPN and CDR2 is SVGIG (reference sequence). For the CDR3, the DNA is TGTGCCTGGAGACCGCAGGGAGGAGGGGCTAACTATGGCTACACCTTC. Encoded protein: CAWRPQGGGANYGYTF.

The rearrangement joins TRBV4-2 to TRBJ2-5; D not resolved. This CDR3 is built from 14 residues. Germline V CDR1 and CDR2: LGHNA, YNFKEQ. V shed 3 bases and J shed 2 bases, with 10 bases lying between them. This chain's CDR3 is CASSQETRQETQYF. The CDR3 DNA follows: TGTGCCAGCAGCCAGGAAACACGTCAAGAGACCCAGTACTTC.